This T cell receptor beta chain comes out of a study of blood T cell repertoires in COVID-19 (dated by TCRdb to 2020 to 2021). Study-level background: Samples from collaborators originated in the United States, Italy and Spain and spanned both the acute and convalescent phases of COVID-19. The repertoires were made available in a free public database intended to serve as a resource for research on the immune response to SARS-CoV-2. Deeply sampled blood TCRbeta repertoires from subjects exposed to, actively infected with, or recovered from COVID-19 were included in the dataset. Samples were obtained from the ongoing ImmuneRACE study (first 160 participants) and from roughly 1,300 subjects provided by 6 global collaborators. HLA class I and class II types, where available, came from metadata supplied by the sample provider rather than from assay-based typing. The sample metadata nearly always contained a de-identified subject ID, COVID-19 status, age in years and sex. The material from the prospective study consisted of cDNA or gDNA derived from T cells, B-cell-depleted T cells, or PBMCs.

Participants in the prospective study were enrolled through a virtual design, were aged about 18 to 90 years, and lived in 24 United States geographic areas. To assign participants to cohorts, the prospective study relied on clinical history that participants themselves reported in a screening survey and a study questionnaire. Exposed participants had been in contact, within 2 weeks of entering the study, with a person who had a PCR-confirmed or clinician-diagnosed case of COVID-19. Mobile phlebotomists in the prospective study collected whole blood, serum and a nasopharyngeal or oropharyngeal swab from every participant. Additional blood draws and questionnaires over an approximately 2-month period could optionally be provided by prospective study participants. Before DNA extraction, blood samples from the prospective study were shipped at room temperature or frozen. This clone was observed at least ten times. The antigen it binds to is not known. Within one base of it there is no much larger clone, and no base qualities were kept.

From the cysteine through the phenylalanine, the CDR3 covers 15 amino acids. Only the CDR3 part of the read is kept: 45 bases, read in frame from the first base. In the germline V gene, CDR1 corresponds to SGDLS and CDR2 to YYNGEE. V is shortened by 3 bases, J by 0 bases, and the region joining them spans 11 bases. What the authors observed across the whole study: How much clinical and demographic metadata was included differed by source and by participant, and the metadata was provided uncurated.

The immunoSEQ Assay, a bias-controlled multiplex PCR, was used to amplify TCRbeta CDR3 regions from genomic DNA. The source study handled its data this way. Nucleated cell counts per sample were estimated from amplification of reference gene primers within the assay. Sequence reads were collapsed and filtered to measure the absolute abundance of every unique TCRbeta CDR3 rearrangement. For each sample, productive Simpson clonality was calculated by taking the square root of Simpson's diversity index across productive rearrangements. TCRdb's version of the immuneACCESS table is confined to in-frame rearrangements and falls short of the full clone set. An unresolved V gene accounts for under half of the shortfall where checked; the remainder is of unknown origin. V and J calls and clone size are given by that table; D and trimming were obtained from the DNA. This sample holds roughly 180,000 clones; 60% to 80% were observed only once. The ten largest clones add up to over 13% of the sample.

This clonotype originated in a man aged 55-75 years who had been exposed to COVID-19. Sample: PBMCs or T cells enriched from blood (not recorded which). The rearranged segments are TRBV9 and TRBJ2-3; 6 matching bases give a weak D call of TRBD1. At the DNA level, the sequence is TGTGCCAGCAGCGCTTCCGGGACAAGCACAGATACGCAGTATTTT. This is translated as CASSASGTSTDTQYF.